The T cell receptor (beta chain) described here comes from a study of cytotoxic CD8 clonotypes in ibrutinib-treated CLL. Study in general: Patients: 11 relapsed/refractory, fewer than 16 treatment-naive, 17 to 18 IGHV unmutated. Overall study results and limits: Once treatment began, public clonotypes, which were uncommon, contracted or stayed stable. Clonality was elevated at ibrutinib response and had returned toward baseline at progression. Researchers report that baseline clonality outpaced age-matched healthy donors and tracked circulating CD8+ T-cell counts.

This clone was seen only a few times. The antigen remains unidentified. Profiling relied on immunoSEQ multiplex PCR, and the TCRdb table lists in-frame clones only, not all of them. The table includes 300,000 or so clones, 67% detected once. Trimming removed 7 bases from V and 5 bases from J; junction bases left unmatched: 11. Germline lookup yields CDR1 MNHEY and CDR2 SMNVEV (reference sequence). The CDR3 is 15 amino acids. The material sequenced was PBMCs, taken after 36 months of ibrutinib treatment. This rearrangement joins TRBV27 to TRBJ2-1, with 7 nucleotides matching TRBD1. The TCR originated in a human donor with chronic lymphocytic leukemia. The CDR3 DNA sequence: TGTGCCAGCACCCCGCCGGGACAGATACACAATGAGCAGTTCTTC. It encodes CASTPPGQIHNEQFF.